The rows below give T cell receptor beta chains drawn from one sample of a study of blood T cell repertoires in COVID-19. Produced via immunoSEQ multiplex PCR; TCRdb's table is partial and in-frame only. The sample lists 200,000 to 250,000 clones, more than 75% occurring once. The sequenced sample was peripheral blood. All receptors derive from a woman between 40 and 50 years old with acute or convalescent COVID-19. Each CDR3 is given with its conserved first and last residue. Each record gives: J gene, D gene, clone size, V gene, CDR3 protein, CDR3 DNA. A D gene is named only where the DNA matches it firmly. Clone size appears in some rows only: once, few, many, or a class for an expanded clone.

j_gene: TRBJ1-1
d_gene: TRBD1
abundance: .
v_gene: TRBV19
CDR3aa: CASSRGTAFREAFF
CDR3nt: TGTGCCAGTAGTCGAGGGACAGCCTTCCGTGAAGCTTTCTTT

j_gene: TRBJ2-3
d_gene: .
abundance: .
v_gene: TRBV30
CDR3aa: CAWNRGGADTQYF
CDR3nt: TGTGCCTGGAACCGGGGAGGAGCAGATACGCAGTATTTT

j_gene: TRBJ2-7
d_gene: .
abundance: .
v_gene: TRBV11-2
CDR3aa: CASSSGTGYEQYF
CDR3nt: TGTGCCAGCAGCTCCGGGACTGGCTACGAGCAGTACTTC

j_gene: TRBJ2-2
d_gene: TRBD2
abundance: .
v_gene: TRBV7-8
CDR3aa: CASSLVSGTSAGGELFF
CDR3nt: TGTGCCAGCAGCTTGGTTTCGGGGACTAGCGCCGGCGGGGAGCTGTTTTTT

j_gene: TRBJ2-5
d_gene: .
abundance: .
v_gene: TRBV5-1
CDR3aa: CASSRLKGGEETQYF
CDR3nt: TGCGCCAGTTCCCGCCTGAAAGGGGGGGAAGAGACCCAGTACTTC

j_gene: TRBJ1-2
d_gene: TRBD1
abundance: .
v_gene: TRBV30
CDR3aa: CAWSPGQGNGYTF
CDR3nt: TGTGCCTGGAGCCCGGGACAGGGCAACGGCTACACCTTC

j_gene: TRBJ2-1
d_gene: TRBD2
abundance: .
v_gene: TRBV9
CDR3aa: CASSVAGLEGEQFF
CDR3nt: TGTGCCAGCAGCGTAGCCGGACTAGAGGGTGAGCAGTTCTTC

j_gene: TRBJ2-7
d_gene: .
abundance: .
v_gene: TRBV19
CDR3aa: CASSIFAGAAYEQYF
CDR3nt: TGTGCCAGTAGTATATTCGCAGGGGCGGCCTACGAGCAGTACTTC

j_gene: TRBJ2-1
d_gene: .
abundance: few
v_gene: TRBV7-3
CDR3aa: CASSLRASSYNEQFF
CDR3nt: TGTGCCAGCAGCTTGCGGGCGAGCTCCTACAATGAGCAGTTCTTC

j_gene: TRBJ1-4
d_gene: TRBD1
abundance: .
v_gene: TRBV7-9
CDR3aa: CASSSRGVTGEKLFF
CDR3nt: TGTGCCAGCAGCTCCAGGGGGGTGACAGGTGAAAAACTGTTTTTT

j_gene: TRBJ2-7
d_gene: TRBD1
abundance: .
v_gene: TRBV7-8
CDR3aa: CASSLQGARYEQYF
CDR3nt: TGTGCCAGCAGCTTACAGGGGGCGCGCTACGAGCAGTACTTC

j_gene: TRBJ1-1
d_gene: TRBD1
abundance: .
v_gene: TRBV2
CDR3aa: CASRGNRGSTTEAFF
CDR3nt: TGTGCCAGCAGGGGGAACAGGGGAAGTACCACTGAAGCTTTCTTT

j_gene: TRBJ2-3
d_gene: TRBD1
abundance: .
v_gene: TRBV24-1
CDR3aa: CATSDRTGGTDTQYF
CDR3nt: TGTGCCACCAGTGATCGTACAGGGGGCACAGATACGCAGTATTTT

j_gene: TRBJ1-3
d_gene: .
abundance: .
v_gene: TRBV15
CDR3aa: CATSTYRDSGNTIYF
CDR3nt: TGTGCCACCAGCACCTACAGAGACTCTGGAAACACCATATATTTT

j_gene: TRBJ2-3
d_gene: TRBD1
abundance: few
v_gene: TRBV18
CDR3aa: CASSRQGADTQYF
CDR3nt: TGTGCCAGCTCACGGCAGGGGGCAGATACGCAGTATTTT

j_gene: TRBJ1-5
d_gene: TRBD1
abundance: few
v_gene: TRBV27
CDR3aa: CASRTGSNQPQHF
CDR3nt: TGTGCCAGCAGGACAGGGTCCAATCAGCCCCAGCATTTT

j_gene: TRBJ1-4
d_gene: TRBD1
abundance: .
v_gene: TRBV19
CDR3aa: CASNRRQGDNEKLFF
CDR3nt: TGTGCCAGTAACCGGCGACAGGGGGATAATGAAAAACTGTTTTTT

j_gene: TRBJ1-1
d_gene: .
abundance: .
v_gene: TRBV6-5
CDR3aa: CASSLTVRFPEAFF
CDR3nt: TGTGCCAGCAGCCTAACGGTACGCTTCCCAGAAGCTTTCTTT

j_gene: TRBJ1-1
d_gene: TRBD1
abundance: .
v_gene: TRBV6-5
CDR3aa: CASSYSTTGSNTEAFF
CDR3nt: TGTGCCAGCAGTTATTCCACGACAGGGTCGAACACTGAAGCTTTCTTT

j_gene: TRBJ1-2
d_gene: .
abundance: .
v_gene: TRBV6-2/TRBV6-3
CDR3aa: CASSYLQVKTF
CDR3nt: TGTGCCAGCAGTTACCTACAGGTTAAGACCTTC

j_gene: TRBJ1-1
d_gene: .
abundance: few
v_gene: TRBV7-9
CDR3aa: CASSRREIEAFF
CDR3nt: TGTGCCAGCAGTCGAAGGGAGATTGAAGCTTTCTTT

j_gene: TRBJ2-4
d_gene: .
abundance: .
v_gene: TRBV5-1
CDR3aa: CASSVGGADIQYF
CDR3nt: TGCGCCAGCAGCGTAGGTGGCGCGGACATTCAGTACTTC

j_gene: TRBJ2-3
d_gene: TRBD1
abundance: .
v_gene: TRBV19
CDR3aa: CASSTPGGAGTDTQYF
CDR3nt: TGTGCCAGTAGTACCCCAGGGGGCGCAGGCACAGATACGCAGTATTTT